The rows below give T cell receptor beta chains drawn from one sample of a study of T cell responses to AZD1222 COVID-19 vaccine. Using immunoSEQ multiplex PCR, the repertoire was profiled, and TCRdb retains in-frame clones only, with some absent. Seen here are 150,000 or so clones, 70% to 90% observed once, and the top ten hold roughly 2.1%. Sequencing was performed on peripheral blood, taken on day 0 of AZD1222 vaccination. The source of these receptors is an adult in good health. Both conserved end residues are part of each CDR3. D genes are given only for firm matches. Some rows have no size entry. The others give once, few or many, or a class for an expanded clone.

D,J,size,V,DNA,CDR3
NA,TRBJ2-2,NA,TRBV7-8,TGTGCCAGCAGCCACCAACGATGGACCGCAATCGGGGCAGGGGAGCTGTTTTTT,CASSHQRWTAIGAGELFF
NA,TRBJ1-2,NA,TRBV5-4,TGTGCCAGCAGCTCCGGGTCTACGACTAACTATGGCTACACCTTC,CASSSGSTTNYGYTF
TRBD1,TRBJ2-7,NA,TRBV13,TGTGCCAGCAGCTTAAACAGGGGAAAATCCTACGAGCAGTACTTC,CASSLNRGKSYEQYF
NA,TRBJ2-5,few,TRBV18,TGTGCCAGCTCACCACAGGGTCGGGGAGAGACCCAGTACTTC,CASSPQGRGETQYF
NA,TRBJ1-2,once,TRBV13,TGTGCCAGCAGCTTGGGACACCTCTATGGCTACACCTTC,CASSLGHLYGYTF
NA,TRBJ2-2,NA,TRBV7-9,TGTGCCAGCAGCTGGGGAGCTGCTGCCGGGGAGCTGTTTTTT,CASSWGAAAGELFF
TRBD1,TRBJ1-4,NA,TRBV27,TGTGCCAGCAGCTTCTTCGGACAGGGAGGATATGAAAAACTGTTTTTT,CASSFFGQGGYEKLFF
NA,TRBJ1-5,NA,TRBV18,TGTGCCAGCTCACCCGGGACACCCAATCAGCCCCAGCATTTT,CASSPGTPNQPQHF
NA,TRBJ1-2,NA,TRBV7-2,TGTGCCAGCAGCTTAAAGGGGTTCTATGGCTACACCTTC,CASSLKGFYGYTF
TRBD2,TRBJ2-3,NA,TRBV5-1,TGCGCCAGCAGCTTACGTCTAGCGGGAGGTACTGATACGCAGTATTTT,CASSLRLAGGTDTQYF
NA,TRBJ2-6,many,TRBV9,TGTGCCAGCAGCGTAGCGCGAGGTCGCAGCTTCTCCTCTGGGGCCAACGTCCTGACTTTC,CASSVARGRSFSSGANVLTF
TRBD1,TRBJ1-2,NA,TRBV11-3,TGTGCCAGCAGGCCACAGGGGGAGTATGGCTACACCTTC,CASRPQGEYGYTF
TRBD2,TRBJ2-7,NA,TRBV25-1,TGTGCCAGCAGTGAAGTGGGGGGAAGGCGCGGGAGACCCCTCGAGCAGTACTTC,CASSEVGGRRGRPLEQYF
TRBD1,TRBJ2-6,NA,TRBV28,TGTGCCAGCAAGGTGTCAGGGGGCCCTGGGGCCAACGTCCTGACTTTC,CASKVSGGPGANVLTF
NA,TRBJ2-3,NA,TRBV7-2,TGTGCCAGCAGCGGTGCGGGAAGGAGCACAGATACGCAGTATTTT,CASSGAGRSTDTQYF
NA,TRBJ1-5,few,TRBV27,TGTGCCAGCAGTCTCCGGACAGAGCATCAGCCCCAGCATTTT,CASSLRTEHQPQHF
TRBD1,TRBJ2-3,once,TRBV5-4,TGTGCCAGCAGCGAAAAACAGGGGGCAAGGGATACGCAGTATTTT,CASSEKQGARDTQYF
NA,TRBJ1-2,NA,TRBV27,TGTGCCAGCAGTTTGGCTTTAGGATGGGTATATGGCTACACCTTC,CASSLALGWVYGYTF
TRBD2,TRBJ2-5,NA,TRBV5-5,TGTGCCAGCAGTTTCGGGGGGGTGTACCAAGAGACCCAGTACTTC,CASSFGGVYQETQYF
TRBD1,TRBJ1-6,NA,TRBV5-6,TGTGCCAGCATCTCTACATTGGACAGGGGAAATTCACCCCTCCACTTT,CASISTLDRGNSPLHF
NA,TRBJ2-7,NA,TRBV6-5,TGTGCCGCATCCGGGGGGCCACCCTACGAGCAGTACTTC,CAASGGPPYEQYF
TRBD2,TRBJ2-2,NA,TRBV19,TGTGCCAGTAGTCCAATACGGGAAAGCGGGAGAGGAACCGGGGAGCTGTTTTTT,CASSPIRESGRGTGELFF
NA,TRBJ1-2,NA,TRBV7-9,TGTGCCAGCAGCTTAGAAACATCGGCTTTCCACGGCTACACCTTC,CASSLETSAFHGYTF
TRBD2,TRBJ2-2,NA,TRBV5-1,TGCGCCAGCAGACCGGGACGGGGACTAGCGGGCATGCCCGGGGAGCTGTTTTTT,CASRPGRGLAGMPGELFF
TRBD2,TRBJ2-7,NA,TRBV27,TGTGCCAGCAGTTCGTCGGGGGGCTACGAGCAGTACTTC,CASSSSGGYEQYF
NA,TRBJ1-4,NA,TRBV30,TGTGCCTGGAGTGACGGATTTAATGAAAAACTGTTTTTT,CAWSDGFNEKLFF
TRBD2,TRBJ2-1,NA,TRBV4-2,TGTGCCAGCAGGGTGATCGCGGGAGCCTTGGGGGATGAGCAGTTCTTC,CASRVIAGALGDEQFF